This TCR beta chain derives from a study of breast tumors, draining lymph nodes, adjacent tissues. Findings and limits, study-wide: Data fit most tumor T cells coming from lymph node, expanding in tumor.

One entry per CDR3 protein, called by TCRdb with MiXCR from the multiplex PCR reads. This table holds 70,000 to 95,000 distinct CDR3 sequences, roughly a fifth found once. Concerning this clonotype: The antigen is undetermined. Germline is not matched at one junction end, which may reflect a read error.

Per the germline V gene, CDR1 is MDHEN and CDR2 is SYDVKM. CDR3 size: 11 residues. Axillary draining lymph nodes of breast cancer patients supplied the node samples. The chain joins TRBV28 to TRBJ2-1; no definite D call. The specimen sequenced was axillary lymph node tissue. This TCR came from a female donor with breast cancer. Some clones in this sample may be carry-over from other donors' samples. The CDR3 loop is CAILSCNEQFF. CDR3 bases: TGTGCAATCCTTTCCTGCAATGAGCAGTTCTTC.